These 31 T cell receptor beta chains were all obtained from the same sample, sequenced in a study of T cells in Graves' hyperthyroidism and ophthalmopathy. RNA transcripts gave rise to amplified TCR beta CDR3 regions. TCR CDR3 regions were first amplified by RT-PCR with HTBI primers. TCRdb reprocessed the multiplex PCR reads with MiXCR, giving one entry per CDR3 protein. The sample holds fewer than 300,000 distinct CDR3 sequences; 13% to 15% are singletons and the top ten take around 31%. Specimen: blood. The receptors were gathered from a woman between 50 and 59 years old with Graves' hyperthyroidism that later progressed to Graves' ophthalmopathy.

This clonotype was seen repeatedly, ten times or more. This chain joins TRBV28 and TRBJ1-2, with D uncertain. This CDR3 is 11 amino acids long. V was trimmed by 2 bases and J by 4 bases, leaving 2 bases between them. Per the germline V gene, CDR1 is MDHEN and CDR2 is SYDVKM. The CDR3 DNA follows: TGTGCCAGCAGTTTAACCTATGGCTACACCTTC. Its translation is CASSLTYGYTF.

The V gene is TRBV7-9, the J gene TRBJ2-1, with D possibly called TRBD1 or TRBD2 (5 bases each). CDR1 is SEHNR, CDR2 FQNEAQ, per germline (reference sequence). The CDR3 spans 15 residues. The V and J ends lost 3 bases and 5 bases respectively, with 14 bases between them. The CDR3 here is CASSLAGVQDNEQFF. In DNA form, the CDR3 reads TGTGCCAGCAGCTTGGCCGGGGTACAGGACAATGAGCAGTTCTTC.

This clonotype was detected many times. J is TRBJ2-7 and V is TRBV28, with D tentatively TRBD2 (7 bases). The V end was cut by 6 bases, the J end by 5 bases, with 17 bases between. Germline CDR1 and CDR2: MDHEN and SYDVKM. The CDR3 covers 14 residues. The DNA of the CDR3 is TGTGCCAGCAGCCTAGGGGGAGGGTGGGACGAGCAGTACTTC. It specifies CASSLGGGWDEQYF.

Ten or more counts support this clonotype. The chain combines TRBV3-1 with TRBJ1-5, with 7 nucleotides matching TRBD1. The trim removed 0 bases at V and 2 bases at J, leaving 1 base unmatched. Germline V lookup: CDR1 LGHDT, CDR2 YNNKEL (reference sequence). The CDR3 has 15 amino acids. CDR3 in amino acids: CASSQEGQGNQPQHF. The CDR3, as DNA: TGTGCCAGCAGCCAAGAAGGACAGGGCAATCAGCCCCAGCATTTT.

This clonotype has ten or more counts. V gene TRBV18 combines with J gene TRBJ1-3; no clear D. Per the germline V gene, CDR1 is KGHSH and CDR2 is LQKENI. CDR3 length equals 16 residues. The V and J ends lost 3 bases and 0 bases respectively, with 12 bases between them. CDR3 bases: TGTGCCAGCTCACCGTCGGAGGGAAGCTCTGGAAACACCATATATTTT. This codes for CASSPSEGSSGNTIYF.

In this sample, this clonotype turned up many times. V usage is TRBV29-1 and J usage is TRBJ1-2; the D gene is possibly TRBD1 (5 bases). Looked up from germline, CDR1 is SQVTM and CDR2 is ANQGSEA. The CDR3 length is 11 residues. The V and J ends lost 4 bases and 6 bases respectively, with 9 bases between them. The CDR3 DNA reads TGCAGCGTTGCAGGGATCGATGGCTACACCTTC. Protein: CSVAGIDGYTF.

This clonotype was found many times. V and J are TRBV20-1 and TRBJ1-1, with D unclear. The CDR3 sequence is 14 residues long. The germline V gene encodes CDR1 DFQATT and CDR2 SNEGSKA (reference sequence). Trimming left V 1 base short and J 8 bases short, with 17 bases between. The CDR3 region has the DNA TGCAGTGCTAGAGTAACCGACATATCTTCGGAAGCTTTCTTT. This translates into CSARVTDISSEAFF.

This clonotype was counted ten times or more. The chain carries TRBV7-3 and TRBJ2-5; possible D gene TRBD2, 5 bases. Germline CDR1 and CDR2: SGHTA and FQGTGA. V was shortened by 5 bases and J by 3 bases, with 13 bases between the two germline ends. The CDR3 is made up of 14 amino acids. The chain's CDR3 is CASSQGYGEETQYF. CDR3 coding DNA: TGTGCCAGCAGCCAAGGGTACGGGGAAGAGACCCAGTACTTC.

The chain has TRBV20-1 and TRBJ2-2; weak D call: TRBD2 (7 bases). Germline V gives CDR1 DFQATT, CDR2 SNEGSKA (reference sequence). V lost 0 bases and J 4 bases, leaving 12 bases between the germline ends. This CDR3 contains 15 residues. CDR3 nucleotides: TGCAGTGCTAGAGAAGGGGGGGGTGGCACCGGGGAGCTGTTTTTT. It encodes CSAREGGGGTGELFF.

This clonotype was seen repeatedly, ten times or more. The chain recombines TRBV28 with TRBJ2-2; D unclear. V lost 6 bases and J lost 4, with 12 bases in between. The CDR3 is 14 amino acids. Germline lookup yields CDR1 MDHEN and CDR2 SYDVKM. CDR3 region: CASRPIDSTGELFF. In DNA, the CDR3 is TGTGCCAGCAGGCCTATTGATTCCACCGGGGAGCTGTTTTTT.

This clonotype was counted only a few times. V gene TRBV6-5 combines with J gene TRBJ1-5; D gene unclear. Germline-derived CDR1 and CDR2 are MNHEY and SVGAGI. This CDR3 has 13 residues. V lost 2 bases and J lost 6, with 8 bases in between. CDR3 residues: CASSYGRGQPQHF. The CDR3 nucleotides are TGTGCCAGCAGTTACGGCCGGGGTCAGCCCCAGCATTTT.

This clonotype was seen many times. The gene calls are TRBV24-1 and TRBJ2-1; D is unclear. CDR3 length equals 11 residues. V dropped 2 bases and J dropped 5 bases, with 0 bases sitting between them. CDR1 and CDR2 from the germline V gene are KGHDR and SFDVKD. The CDR3 bases are TGTGCCACCAGTGATTACAATGAGCAGTTCTTC. Translating it yields CATSDYNEQFF.

Notes on this clonotype: A much larger clone lies a single base off, so this may be a read error. The genes are TRBV7-3 and TRBJ1-2; D remains ambiguous. Germline values: CDR1 SGHTA, CDR2 FQGTGA. This CDR3 spans 13 amino acids. The DNA of the CDR3 is TGTGCCAGCAGCCCGGATGCTAACTATGGCTGCACCTTC. It is translated as CASSPDANYGCTF.

Worth noting for this clonotype: A read error may produce the germline difference seen at one junction end. The rearrangement links TRBV12-3 or TRBV12-4 to TRBJ2-3; D is possibly TRBD1 (5 bases). CDR3 size: 15 residues. CDR3 in amino acids: CASSFIAESTGTQYF. For the CDR3, the DNA is TGTGCCAGCAGTTTTATTGCGGAAAGCACAGGTACGCAGTATTTT.

This clonotype came up many times. V is TRBV5-1 and J is TRBJ2-7; no reliable D call. V dropped 4 bases and J dropped 5 bases, with 13 bases sitting between them. The germline V gene has CDR1 SGHRS and CDR2 YFSETQ. The CDR3 contains 13 residues. In nucleotides, the CDR3 is TGCGCCAGCAGCCCTACAGTAAGAGACGAGCAGTACTTC. Its protein is CASSPTVRDEQYF.

This clonotype has a count of ten or more. V gene TRBV11-2 combines with J gene TRBJ2-1; either TRBD1 or TRBD2 may supply D (5 bases each). The CDR3 consists of 16 residues. V lost 5 bases to trimming and J lost 9 bases, with 23 bases between them. Germline V gives CDR1 SGHAT, CDR2 FQNNGV. CDR3 loop: CASSPIKGLAPSEQFF. The CDR3 coding sequence is TGTGCCAGCAGCCCCATAAAGGGGCTAGCCCCCAGTGAGCAGTTCTTC.

The V gene is TRBV19, the J gene TRBJ1-1; D possibly corresponds to TRBD1 (5 bases). Germline lookup yields CDR1 LNHDA and CDR2 SQIVND (reference sequence). The CDR3 consists of 16 residues. Trimming left V 7 bases short and J 7 bases short, with 25 bases between. The CDR3 nucleotides are TGTGCCAGTACCTTACGGGGAGGGGCGGGCTACCATGAAGCTTTCTTT. Translating gives CASTLRGGAGYHEAFF. Full variable domain (outside the CDR3, taken from reference TRBV19 and TRBJ1-1): DGGITQSPKYLFRKEGQNVTLSCEQNLNHDAMYWYRQDPGQGLRLIYYSQIVNDFQKGDIAEGYSVSREKKESFPLTVTSAQKNPTAFYLCASTLRGGAGYHEAFFGQGTRLTVV.

The rearrangement links TRBV6-1 to TRBJ1-1; D is unresolved. The V gene's germline CDR1 is MNHNS and CDR2 SASEGT. Deletions cut 5 bases from V and 2 bases from J, with 9 bases between. CDR3 length equals 13 residues. CDR3 sequence (DNA): TGTGCCAGCAGTCCCACAAGAAACACTGAAGCTTTCTTT. Translated, it gives CASSPTRNTEAFF.

The chain has TRBV6-1 and TRBJ2-1; D might be TRBD2 (6 bases). Germline values: CDR1 MNHNS, CDR2 SASEGT. CDR3 length equals 13 residues. With 7 bases removed from V and 4 bases from J, the gap between germline ends came to 11 bases. The CDR3 spells CASIRAGYNEQFF. The DNA for the CDR3 is TGTGCCAGCATCCGGGCGGGATACAATGAGCAGTTCTTC.

The sample holds a few counts of this clonotype. The genes are TRBV7-9 and TRBJ2-3; TRBD1 aligns across 10 bases. The germline V gene encodes CDR1 SEHNR and CDR2 FQNEAQ (reference sequence). CDR3 size: 15 residues. Unmatched junction bases numbered 5, after V lost 5 bases and J lost 3 bases. The CDR3, as DNA: TGTGCCAGCAGCCGGGGACAGGGGTTGACAGATACGCAGTATTTT. This sequence encodes CASSRGQGLTDTQYF.

This clonotype has ten or more counts. The J gene is TRBJ2-2, the V gene TRBV7-3; 9 bases are shared with TRBD1. Trimming cost V 5 bases and J 5 bases; bases outside gene matches: 3. CDR1 is SGHTA and CDR2 is FQGTGA in the germline V gene. CDR3 length equals 14 residues. Written as DNA, the CDR3 is TGTGCCAGCAGCCGGGACAGGGAGACCGGGGAGCTGTTTTTT. Residues: CASSRDRETGELFF.

The chain uses TRBV10-3 and TRBJ1-2; D is perhaps TRBD1 (5 bases). This CDR3 has 13 amino acids. Germline assignment: CDR1 ENHRY and CDR2 SYGVKD. V was clipped by 4 bases and J by 3 bases, with 9 bases between them. This CDR3 is CAISGRGDYGYTF. The CDR3 coding sequence is TGTGCCATCAGTGGGAGAGGGGACTATGGCTACACCTTC.

There are many counts of this clonotype. This chain uses TRBV20-1 with TRBJ2-1; 13 bases are shared with TRBD2. Germline CDR1 is DFQATT and CDR2 is SNEGSKA (reference sequence). J lost 8 bases, V lost 1 base, and 5 bases had no gene match. CDR3 length: 15 residues. The CDR3 bases are TGCAGTGCTAGAGGAACTAGCGGGAGGGCCTATGAGCAGTTCTTC. As protein: CSARGTSGRAYEQFF.

This clonotype was detected many times. This chain uses TRBV30 with TRBJ2-2; maybe TRBD2 (5 bases). With 6 bases removed from V and 6 bases from J, the gap between germline ends came to 14 bases. Germline loops: CDR1 GTSNPN, CDR2 SVGIG (reference sequence). This CDR3 is 13 amino acids long. The CDR3 sequence: CACTGRESGELFF. In nucleotides, the CDR3 is TGTGCCTGCACGGGGAGAGAGTCCGGGGAGCTGTTTTTT.

This clonotype was seen at least ten times. V usage is TRBV28 and J usage is TRBJ1-1; D is perhaps TRBD1 (5 bases). The V end was cut by 2 bases, the J end by 10 bases, with 11 bases between. The CDR3 has 12 residues. CDR1 MDHEN and CDR2 SYDVKM come from the germline V gene. The CDR3 bases are TGTGCCAGCAGTTTAAGGTCAGGGACAGCTTTCTTT. As protein: CASSLRSGTAFF.

This clonotype was detected many times. V gene TRBV7-6 combines with J gene TRBJ2-1; weak D call: TRBD2 (6 bases). This CDR3 spans 18 amino acids. Trimming shortened V by 5 bases and J by 0 bases, and 20 bases separated the two germline ends. Germline assignment: CDR1 SGHVS and CDR2 FNYEAQ. CDR3 nucleotides: TGTGCCAGCAGCCTTTTACCGATAGCGGCAAGCTCCTACAATGAGCAGTTCTTC. Its translation: CASSLLPIAASSYNEQFF.

This clonotype showed up many times. This chain uses TRBV28 with TRBJ1-2, with D perhaps TRBD1 (6 bases). V was cut by 4 bases and J by 6 bases, with 12 bases left in between. CDR1 is MDHEN, CDR2 SYDVKM, per germline. This CDR3 spans 13 amino acids. CDR3 amino acids: CASSSGQRDGYTF. The CDR3 DNA follows: TGTGCCAGCAGTTCCGGACAGCGAGATGGCTACACCTTC.

The CDR3 DNA follows: TGTGCCAGCAGACCCGACGTGACAGGGGGGAGAAAACTGTTTTTT. As protein: CASRPDVTGGRKLFF. The V call is TRBV6-2 or TRBV6-3, the J call TRBJ1-4, with TRBD1 identical over 9 bases. This CDR3 has 15 residues. V lost 6 bases to trimming and J lost 10 bases; unmatched junction nucleotides: 12. Germline CDR1 and CDR2: MNHEY and SVGEGT.

Ten or more counts support this clonotype. The CDR3 nucleotides read TGTGCCAGCTCACCGAGGCAGACAGATCAGCCCCAGCATTTT. Translation gives CASSPRQTDQPQHF. The chain is built from TRBV18 and TRBJ1-5; the D gene is possibly TRBD1 (5 bases). V was cut by 3 bases and J by 5 bases, with 11 bases left in between. This CDR3 comprises 14 residues. The germline CDR1 and CDR2 sequences are KGHSH and LQKENI. The full variable domain, its missing parts supplied by reference TRBV18 and TRBJ1-5, is NAGVMQNPRHLVRRRGQEARLRCSPMKGHSHVYWYRQLPEEGLKFMVYLQKENIIDESGMPKERFSAEFPKEGPSILRIQQVVRGDSAAYFCASSPRQTDQPQHFGDGTRLSIL.

This clonotype was picked up many times. The rearrangement joins TRBV20-1 to TRBJ2-1, with TRBD2 identical over 7 bases. The CDR3 has 13 residues. V shed 7 bases and J 2 bases; nucleotides not matched to a gene: 5. The germline V gene has CDR1 DFQATT and CDR2 SNEGSKA (reference sequence). The CDR3 loop reads CSGGTNPYNEQFF. CDR3 in DNA: TGCAGTGGGGGGACTAATCCCTACAATGAGCAGTTCTTC.

This clonotype was detected many times. The CDR3 here is CASSERTSGDEQFF. CDR3 DNA sequence: TGTGCCAGCAGTGAGAGGACTAGCGGAGATGAGCAGTTCTTC. This chain links TRBV2 with TRBJ2-1, with 10 bases aligning to TRBD2. The CDR3 has 14 amino acids. The V segment lost 3 bases and the J segment 8 bases; nucleotides outside the gene matches: 4. Germline V gene data show CDR1 as SNHLY and CDR2 as FYNNEI.